These T cell receptor beta chains were read from a single sample in a study of blood T cell repertoires in COVID-19. Sequencing was performed with immunoSEQ multiplex PCR; in TCRdb, only in-frame clones are kept and a portion is missing. Of roughly 260,000 clones in the sample, 75% to 95% are singletons; the top ten hold just over 2.5%. Sequenced input: peripheral blood. The receptors derive from a person aged 18 to 30 with COVID-19, enrolled during active disease. Each CDR3 is given with its conserved first and last residue. The order of the fields is CDR3 protein, CDR3 DNA, D gene, V gene, J gene. The D gene is left open where the match is weak.

CAWSMALRLYAGANVLTF,TGTGCCTGGAGTATGGCCTTGCGACTCTATGCTGGGGCCAACGTCCTGACTTTC,-,TRBV30,TRBJ2-6
CASREPGLASNEQYF,TGTGCCAGCAGAGAACCGGGACTAGCGAGCAACGAGCAGTACTTC,TRBD2,TRBV28,TRBJ2-7
CASSLSDDSSPLHF,TGTGCCAGCAGTTTATCGGATGACAGTTCACCCCTCCACTTT,-,TRBV27,TRBJ1-6
CAVEGEFYEQYF,TGTGCTGTAGAGGGGGAGTTTTACGAGCAGTACTTC,-,TRBV28,TRBJ2-7
CASSPGQGAREQYF,TGTGCCAGCAGCCCCGGACAGGGGGCACGGGAGCAGTACTTC,TRBD1,TRBV13,TRBJ2-7
CASSSGQGSTEAFF,TGTGCCAGCAGCTCCGGACAGGGGTCCACTGAAGCTTTCTTT,TRBD1,TRBV5-6,TRBJ1-1
CASSPQTSGINEQFF,TGTGCCAGCAGCCCGCAGACTAGCGGCATCAATGAGCAGTTCTTC,TRBD2,TRBV7-2,TRBJ2-1
CASSPDSYEQYF,TGTGCCAGCAGCCCGGACAGCTACGAGCAGTACTTC,-,TRBV4-2,TRBJ2-7
CASISGYNEQFF,TGTGCCAGCATAAGCGGATACAATGAGCAGTTCTTC,-,TRBV28,TRBJ2-1
CATSDPALTSSYEQYF,TGTGCCACCAGTGATCCCGCCCTCACTAGCTCCTACGAGCAGTACTTC,-,TRBV24-1,TRBJ2-7
CASSIVQTNQPQHF,TGTGCCAGTAGTATAGTACAGACAAATCAGCCCCAGCATTTT,-,TRBV19,TRBJ1-5
CASSGGGTENTEAFF,TGCGCCAGCAGCGGCGGAGGGACGGAGAACACTGAAGCTTTCTTT,-,TRBV5-1,TRBJ1-1
CASSSDRGPSGEQYF,TGTGCCAGCAGCTCGGACAGGGGGCCCTCTGGGGAGCAGTACTTC,TRBD1,TRBV11-3,TRBJ2-7
CASQNPGASYNEQFF,TGTGCCTCCCAAAACCCGGGAGCCTCCTACAATGAGCAGTTCTTC,-,TRBV25-1,TRBJ2-1